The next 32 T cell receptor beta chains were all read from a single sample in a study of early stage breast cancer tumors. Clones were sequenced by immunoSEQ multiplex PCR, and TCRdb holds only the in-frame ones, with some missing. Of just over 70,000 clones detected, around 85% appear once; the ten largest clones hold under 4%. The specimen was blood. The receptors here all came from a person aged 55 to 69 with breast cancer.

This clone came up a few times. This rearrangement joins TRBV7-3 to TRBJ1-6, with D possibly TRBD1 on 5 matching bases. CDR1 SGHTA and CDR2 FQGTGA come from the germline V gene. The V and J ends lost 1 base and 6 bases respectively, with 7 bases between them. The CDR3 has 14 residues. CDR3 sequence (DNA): TGTGCCAGCAGCTTAAGACAGACTAATTCACCCCTCCACTTT. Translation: CASSLRQTNSPLHF. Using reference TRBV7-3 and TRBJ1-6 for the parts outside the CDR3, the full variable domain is GAGVSQTPSNKVTEKGKYVELRCDPISGHTALYWYRQSLGQGPEFLIYFQGTGAADDSGLPNDRFFAVRPEGSVSTLKIQRTERGDSAVYLCASSLRQTNSPLHFGNGTRLTVT.

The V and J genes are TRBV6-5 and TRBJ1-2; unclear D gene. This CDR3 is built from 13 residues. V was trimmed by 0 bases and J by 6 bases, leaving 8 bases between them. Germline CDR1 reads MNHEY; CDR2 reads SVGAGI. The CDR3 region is CASSYSLLDGYTF. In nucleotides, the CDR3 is TGTGCCAGCAGTTACTCGTTATTGGATGGCTACACCTTC.

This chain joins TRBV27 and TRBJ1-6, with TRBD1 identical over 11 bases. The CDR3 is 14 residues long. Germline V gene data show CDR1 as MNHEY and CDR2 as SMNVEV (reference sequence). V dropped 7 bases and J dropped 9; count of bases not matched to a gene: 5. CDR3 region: CASTRTGGFSPLHF. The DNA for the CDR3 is TGTGCCAGCACCCGGACAGGGGGCTTTTCACCCCTCCACTTT.

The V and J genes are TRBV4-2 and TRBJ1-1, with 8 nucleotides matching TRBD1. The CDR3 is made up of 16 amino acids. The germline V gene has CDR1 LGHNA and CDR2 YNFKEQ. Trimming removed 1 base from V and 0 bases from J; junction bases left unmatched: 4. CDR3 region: CASSQGRTGLNTEAFF. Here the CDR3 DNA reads TGTGCCAGCAGCCAAGGGCGGACAGGGTTGAACACTGAAGCTTTCTTT.

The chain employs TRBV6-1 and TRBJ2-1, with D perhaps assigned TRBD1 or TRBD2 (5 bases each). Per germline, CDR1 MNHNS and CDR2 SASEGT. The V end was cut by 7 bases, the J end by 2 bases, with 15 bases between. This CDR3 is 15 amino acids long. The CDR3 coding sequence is TGTGCCAGCATCCCCTCCCGGGGCGCCTACAATGAGCAGTTCTTC. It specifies CASIPSRGAYNEQFF.

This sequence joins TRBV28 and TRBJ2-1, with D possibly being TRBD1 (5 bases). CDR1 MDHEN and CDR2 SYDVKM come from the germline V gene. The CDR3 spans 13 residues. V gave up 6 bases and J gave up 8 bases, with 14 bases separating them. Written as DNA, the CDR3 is TGTGCCAGCAGGTCGCAGGGTTGGTATGAGCAGTTCTTC. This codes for CASRSQGWYEQFF. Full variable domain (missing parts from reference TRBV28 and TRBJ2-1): DVKVTQSSRYLVKRTGEKVFLECVQDMDHENMFWYRQDPGLGLRLIYFSYDVKMKEKGDIPEGYSVSREKKERFSLILESASTNQTSMYLCASRSQGWYEQFFGPGTRLTVL.

The CDR3 is CASTPTENQPQHF. The CDR3 nucleotides are TGTGCCAGTACACCGACGGAGAATCAGCCCCAGCATTTT. The chain recombines TRBV19 with TRBJ1-5, with D unclear. This CDR3 contains 13 residues. V dropped 7 bases and J dropped 4 bases, with 11 bases sitting between them. Germline lookup yields CDR1 LNHDA and CDR2 SQIVND (reference sequence).

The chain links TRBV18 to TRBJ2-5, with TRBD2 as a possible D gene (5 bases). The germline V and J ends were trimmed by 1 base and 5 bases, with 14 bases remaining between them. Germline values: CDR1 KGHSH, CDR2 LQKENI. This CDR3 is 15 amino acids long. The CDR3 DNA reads TGTGCCAGCTCACCACGAGGGTCACAGCGGGAGACCCAGTACTTC. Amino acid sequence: CASSPRGSQRETQYF.

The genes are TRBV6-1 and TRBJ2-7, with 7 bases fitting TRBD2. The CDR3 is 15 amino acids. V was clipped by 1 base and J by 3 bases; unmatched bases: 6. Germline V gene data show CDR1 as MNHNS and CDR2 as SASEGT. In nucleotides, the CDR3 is TGTGCCAGCAGTGAAGGTGCGGGGAGGGACTACGAGCAGTACTTC. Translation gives CASSEGAGRDYEQYF.

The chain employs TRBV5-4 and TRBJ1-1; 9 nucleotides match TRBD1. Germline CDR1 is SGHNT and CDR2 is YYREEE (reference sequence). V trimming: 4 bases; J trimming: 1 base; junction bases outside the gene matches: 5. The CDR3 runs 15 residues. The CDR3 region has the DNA TGTGCCAGCAGCCCGAGACAGGGGGAGAACACTGAAGCTTTCTTT. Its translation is CASSPRQGENTEAFF. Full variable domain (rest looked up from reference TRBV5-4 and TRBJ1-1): ETGVTQSPTHLIKTRGQQVTLRCSSQSGHNTVSWYQQALGQGPQFIFQYYREEENGRGNFPPRFSGLQFPNYSSELNVNALELDDSALYLCASSPRQGENTEAFFGQGTRLTVV.

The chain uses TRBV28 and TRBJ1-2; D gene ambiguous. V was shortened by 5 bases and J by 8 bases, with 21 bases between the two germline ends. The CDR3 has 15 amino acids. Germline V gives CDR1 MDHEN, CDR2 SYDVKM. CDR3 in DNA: TGTGCCAGCAGTCCCCTGACGTCGGGCCCATTCGGCTACACCTTC. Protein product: CASSPLTSGPFGYTF.

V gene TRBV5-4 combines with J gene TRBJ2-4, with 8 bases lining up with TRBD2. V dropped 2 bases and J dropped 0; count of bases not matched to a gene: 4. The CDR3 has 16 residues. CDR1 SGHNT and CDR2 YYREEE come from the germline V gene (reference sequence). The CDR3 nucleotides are TGTGCCAGCAGCTTAGCGGGGGATCTAGCCAAAAACATTCAGTACTTC. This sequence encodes CASSLAGDLAKNIQYF.

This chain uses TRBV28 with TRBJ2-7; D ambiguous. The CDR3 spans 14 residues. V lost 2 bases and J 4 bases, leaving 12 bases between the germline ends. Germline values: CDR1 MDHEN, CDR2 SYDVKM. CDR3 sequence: CASSLVQEPYEQYF. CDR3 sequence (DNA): TGTGCCAGCAGTTTAGTGCAGGAGCCTTACGAGCAGTACTTC.

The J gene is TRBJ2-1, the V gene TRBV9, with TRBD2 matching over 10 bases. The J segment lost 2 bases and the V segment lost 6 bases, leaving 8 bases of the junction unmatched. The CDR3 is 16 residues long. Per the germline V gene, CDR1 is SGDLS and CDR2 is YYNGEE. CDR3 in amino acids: CASTPRTSGAYNEQFF. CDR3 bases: TGTGCCAGCACCCCCCGGACTAGCGGAGCCTACAATGAGCAGTTCTTC.

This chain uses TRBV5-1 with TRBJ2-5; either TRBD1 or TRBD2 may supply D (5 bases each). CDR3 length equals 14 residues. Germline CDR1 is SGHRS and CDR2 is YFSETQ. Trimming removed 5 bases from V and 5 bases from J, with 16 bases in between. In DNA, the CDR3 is TGCGCCAGCAGACGGGACGACCTAGGCGAGACCCAGTACTTC. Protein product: CASRRDDLGETQYF. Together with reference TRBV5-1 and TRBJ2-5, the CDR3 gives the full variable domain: KAGVTQTPRYLIKTRGQQVTLSCSPISGHRSVSWYQQTPGQGLQFLFEYFSETQRNKGNFPGRFSGRQFSNSRSEMNVSTLELGDSALYLCASRRDDLGETQYFGPGTRLLVL.

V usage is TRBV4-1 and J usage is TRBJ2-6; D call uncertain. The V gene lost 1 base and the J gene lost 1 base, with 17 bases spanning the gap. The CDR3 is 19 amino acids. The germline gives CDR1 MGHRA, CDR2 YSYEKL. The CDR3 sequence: CASSQVTGGDYSGANVLTF. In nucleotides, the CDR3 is TGCGCCAGCAGCCAAGTGACCGGTGGTGATTATTCTGGGGCCAACGTCCTGACTTTC.

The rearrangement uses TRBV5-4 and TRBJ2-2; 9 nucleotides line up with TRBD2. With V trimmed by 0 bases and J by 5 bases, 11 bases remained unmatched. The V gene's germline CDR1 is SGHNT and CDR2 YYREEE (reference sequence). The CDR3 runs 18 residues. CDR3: CASSLGPSGALGTGELFF. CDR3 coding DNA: TGTGCCAGCAGCTTGGGGCCTAGCGGGGCACTTGGGACCGGGGAGCTGTTTTTT.

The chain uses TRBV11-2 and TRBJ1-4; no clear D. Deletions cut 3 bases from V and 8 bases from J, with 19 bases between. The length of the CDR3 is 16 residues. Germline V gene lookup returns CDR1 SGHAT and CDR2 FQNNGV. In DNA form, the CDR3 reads TGTGCCAGCAGCTTGTCCTTGAGCTCCCTTCGGGAAAAACTGTTTTTT. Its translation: CASSLSLSSLREKLFF.

CDR3 nucleotides: TGTGCCAGCAGCAAAGGGAGTGGCAATCAGCCCCAGCATTTT. Its protein product is CASSKGSGNQPQHF. J is TRBJ1-5 and V is TRBV6-6; D uncertain. The germline gives CDR1 MNHNY, CDR2 SVGAGI (reference sequence). There are 14 residues in the CDR3. The V gene lost 6 bases and the J gene lost 2 bases, with 11 bases spanning the gap.

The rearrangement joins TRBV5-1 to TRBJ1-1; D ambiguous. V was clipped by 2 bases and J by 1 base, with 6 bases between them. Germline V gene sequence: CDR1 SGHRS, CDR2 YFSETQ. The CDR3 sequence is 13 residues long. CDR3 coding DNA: TGCGCCAGCAGCTTCGTAGGGAACACTGAAGCTTTCTTT. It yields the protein CASSFVGNTEAFF. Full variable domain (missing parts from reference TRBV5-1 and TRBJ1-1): KAGVTQTPRYLIKTRGQQVTLSCSPISGHRSVSWYQQTPGQGLQFLFEYFSETQRNKGNFPGRFSGRQFSNSRSEMNVSTLELGDSALYLCASSFVGNTEAFFGQGTRLTVV.

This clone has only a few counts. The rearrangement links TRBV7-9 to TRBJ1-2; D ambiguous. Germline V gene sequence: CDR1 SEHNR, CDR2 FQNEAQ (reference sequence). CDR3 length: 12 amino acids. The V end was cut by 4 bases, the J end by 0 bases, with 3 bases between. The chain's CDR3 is CASSSTNYGYTF. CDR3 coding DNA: TGTGCCAGCAGCTCAACTAACTATGGCTACACCTTC.

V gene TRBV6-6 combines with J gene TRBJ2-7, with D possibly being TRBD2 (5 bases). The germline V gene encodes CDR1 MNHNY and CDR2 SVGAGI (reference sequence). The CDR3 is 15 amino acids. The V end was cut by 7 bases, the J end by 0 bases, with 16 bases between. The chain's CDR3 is CASTDGVASSYEQYF. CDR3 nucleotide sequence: TGTGCCAGCACCGACGGGGTGGCTAGCTCCTACGAGCAGTACTTC.

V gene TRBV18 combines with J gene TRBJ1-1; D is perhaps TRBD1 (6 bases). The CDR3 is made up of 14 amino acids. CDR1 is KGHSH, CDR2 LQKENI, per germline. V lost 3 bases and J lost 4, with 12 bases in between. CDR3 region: CASSPSQGTTEAFF. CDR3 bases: TGTGCCAGCTCACCTTCGCAGGGGACCACTGAAGCTTTCTTT.

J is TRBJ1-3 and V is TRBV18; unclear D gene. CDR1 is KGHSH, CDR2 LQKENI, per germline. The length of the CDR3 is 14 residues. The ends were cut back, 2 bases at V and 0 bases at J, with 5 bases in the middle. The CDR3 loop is CASSPESSGNTIYF. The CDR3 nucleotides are TGTGCCAGCTCACCAGAGAGCTCTGGAAACACCATATATTTT.

CDR3 amino acids: CASTTGGGQGDQPQHF. CDR3 bases: TGTGCCAGCACCACCGGGGGCGGACAGGGGGATCAGCCCCAGCATTTT. The J gene is TRBJ1-5, the V gene TRBV28, with 10 bases that match TRBD1. The junction had 11 bases not matched to a gene; V was cut back by 7 bases and J by 5 bases. CDR1 and CDR2 from the germline V gene are MDHEN and SYDVKM. The CDR3 is 16 residues long.

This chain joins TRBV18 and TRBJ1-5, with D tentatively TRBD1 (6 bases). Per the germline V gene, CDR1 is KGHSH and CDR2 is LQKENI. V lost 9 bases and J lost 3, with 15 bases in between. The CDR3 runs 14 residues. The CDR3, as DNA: TGTGCCAGTTCTGGACAGATCTCCAATCAGCCCCAGCATTTT. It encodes CASSGQISNQPQHF.

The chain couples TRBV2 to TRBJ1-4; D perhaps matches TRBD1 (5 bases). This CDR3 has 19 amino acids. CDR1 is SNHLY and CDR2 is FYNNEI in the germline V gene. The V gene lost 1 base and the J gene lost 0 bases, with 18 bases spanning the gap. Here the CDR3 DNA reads TGTGCCAGCAGTGAAGTAGGGACGCTAACTTATTCAACTAATGAAAAACTGTTTTTT. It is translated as CASSEVGTLTYSTNEKLFF.

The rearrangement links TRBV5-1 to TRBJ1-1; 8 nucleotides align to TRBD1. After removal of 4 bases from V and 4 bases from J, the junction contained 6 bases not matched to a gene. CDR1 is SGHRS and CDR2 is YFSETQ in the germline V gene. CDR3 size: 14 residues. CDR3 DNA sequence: TGCGCCAGCAGCGCAGGGGGCAGCGGCACTGAAGCTTTCTTT. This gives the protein CASSAGGSGTEAFF.

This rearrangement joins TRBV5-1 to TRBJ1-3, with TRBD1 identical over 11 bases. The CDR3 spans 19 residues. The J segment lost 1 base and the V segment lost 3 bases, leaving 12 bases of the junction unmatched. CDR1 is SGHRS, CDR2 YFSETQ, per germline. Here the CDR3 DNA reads TGCGCCAGCAGCTCGGAAGGACAGGGGGCGCTTAGATCTGGAAACACCATATATTTT. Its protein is CASSSEGQGALRSGNTIYF.

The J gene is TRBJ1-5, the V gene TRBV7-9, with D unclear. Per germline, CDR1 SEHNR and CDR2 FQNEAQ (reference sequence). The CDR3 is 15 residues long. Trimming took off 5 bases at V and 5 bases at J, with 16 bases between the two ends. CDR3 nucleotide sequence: TGTGCCAGCAGCCCTCCGGGGAGTGGAGATCAGCCCCAGCATTTT. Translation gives CASSPPGSGDQPQHF. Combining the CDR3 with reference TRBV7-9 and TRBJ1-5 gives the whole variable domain DTGVSQNPRHKITKRGQNVTFRCDPISEHNRLYWYRQTLGQGPEFLTYFQNEAQLEKSRLLSDRFSAERPKGSFSTLEIQRTEQGDSAMYLCASSPPGSGDQPQHFGDGTRLSIL.

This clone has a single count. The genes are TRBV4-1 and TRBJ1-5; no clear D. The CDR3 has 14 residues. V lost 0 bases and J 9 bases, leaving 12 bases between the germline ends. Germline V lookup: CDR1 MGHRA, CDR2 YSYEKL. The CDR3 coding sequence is TGCGCCAGCAGCCAAGAAGGGCGGGGTCGGCCCCAGCATTTT. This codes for CASSQEGRGRPQHF.

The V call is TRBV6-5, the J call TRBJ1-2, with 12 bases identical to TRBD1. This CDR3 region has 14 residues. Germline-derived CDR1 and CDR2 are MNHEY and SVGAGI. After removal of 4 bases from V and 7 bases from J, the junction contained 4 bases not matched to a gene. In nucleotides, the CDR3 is TGTGCCAGCAGTTCCCCGGGACAGGGGGCTGGCTACACCTTC. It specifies CASSSPGQGAGYTF.